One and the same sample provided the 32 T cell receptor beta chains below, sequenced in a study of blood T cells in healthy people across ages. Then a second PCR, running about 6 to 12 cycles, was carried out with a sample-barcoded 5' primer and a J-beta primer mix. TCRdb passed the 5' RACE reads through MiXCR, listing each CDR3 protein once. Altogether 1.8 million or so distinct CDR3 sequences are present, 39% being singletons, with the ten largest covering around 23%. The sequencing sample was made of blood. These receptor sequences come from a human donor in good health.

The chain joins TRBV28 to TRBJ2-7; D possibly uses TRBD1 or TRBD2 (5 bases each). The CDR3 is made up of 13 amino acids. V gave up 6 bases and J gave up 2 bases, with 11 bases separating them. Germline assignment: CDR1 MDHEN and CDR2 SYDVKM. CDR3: CASRGRKAYEQYF. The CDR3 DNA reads TGTGCCAGCAGGGGACGCAAAGCCTACGAGCAGTACTTC.

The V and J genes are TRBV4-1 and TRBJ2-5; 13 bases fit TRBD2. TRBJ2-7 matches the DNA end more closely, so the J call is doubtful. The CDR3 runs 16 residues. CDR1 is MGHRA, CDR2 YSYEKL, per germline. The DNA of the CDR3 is TGCGCCAGCAGCAATGTTCCGGGACTAGCGGGGTACGAGCAGTACTTC. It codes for CASSNVPGLAGYEQYF.

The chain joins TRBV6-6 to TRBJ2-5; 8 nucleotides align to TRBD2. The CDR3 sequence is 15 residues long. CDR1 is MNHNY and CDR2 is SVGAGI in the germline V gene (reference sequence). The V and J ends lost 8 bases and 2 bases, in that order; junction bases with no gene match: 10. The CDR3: CASYSSGAIQETQYF. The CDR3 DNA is TGTGCCAGCTATAGTAGCGGGGCGATACAAGAGACCCAGTACTTC.

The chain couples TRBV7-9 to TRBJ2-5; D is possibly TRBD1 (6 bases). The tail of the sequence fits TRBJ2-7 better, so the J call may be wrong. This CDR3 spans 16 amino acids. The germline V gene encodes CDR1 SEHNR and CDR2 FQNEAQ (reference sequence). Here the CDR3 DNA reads TGTGCCAGCAGCTCGGAATTGACAGGACCGACCTACGAGCAGTACTTC. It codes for CASSSELTGPTYEQYF.

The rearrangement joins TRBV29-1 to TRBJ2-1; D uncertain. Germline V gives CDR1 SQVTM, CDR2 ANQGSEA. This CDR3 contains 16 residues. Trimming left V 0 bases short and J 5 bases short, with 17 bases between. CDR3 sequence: CSVEDTLWSPNNEQFF. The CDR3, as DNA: TGCAGCGTTGAAGATACCCTGTGGAGCCCAAACAATGAGCAGTTCTTC.

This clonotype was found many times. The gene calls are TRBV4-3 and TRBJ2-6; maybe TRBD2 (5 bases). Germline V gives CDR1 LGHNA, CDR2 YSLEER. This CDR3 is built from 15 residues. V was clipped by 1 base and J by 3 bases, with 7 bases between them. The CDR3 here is CASSQVGSGANVLTF. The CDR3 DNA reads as TGCGCCAGCAGCCAAGTGGGGAGTGGGGCCAACGTCCTGACTTTC.

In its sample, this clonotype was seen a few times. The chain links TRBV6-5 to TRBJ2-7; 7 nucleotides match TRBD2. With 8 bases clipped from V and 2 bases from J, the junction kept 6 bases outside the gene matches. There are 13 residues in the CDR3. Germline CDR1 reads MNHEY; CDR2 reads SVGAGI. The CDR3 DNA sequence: TGTGCCAGCGGGGGGAGGGCCACCTACGAGCAGTACTTC. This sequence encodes CASGGRATYEQYF.

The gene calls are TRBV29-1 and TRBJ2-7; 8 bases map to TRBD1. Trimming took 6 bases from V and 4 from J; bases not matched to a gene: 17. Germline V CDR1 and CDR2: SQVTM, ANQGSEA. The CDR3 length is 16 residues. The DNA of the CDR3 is TGCAGCGTCTCCGGGATTGGACAGGGAAAACTTTACGAGCAGTACTTC. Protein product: CSVSGIGQGKLYEQYF.

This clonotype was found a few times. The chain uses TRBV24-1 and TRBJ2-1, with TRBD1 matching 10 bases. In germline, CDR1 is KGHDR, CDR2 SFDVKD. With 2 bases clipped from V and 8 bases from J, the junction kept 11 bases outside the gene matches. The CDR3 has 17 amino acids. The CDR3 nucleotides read TGTGCCACCAGTGATTCCCTCGGGACAGGGGTAGGTGATGAGCAGTTCTTC. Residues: CATSDSLGTGVGDEQFF.

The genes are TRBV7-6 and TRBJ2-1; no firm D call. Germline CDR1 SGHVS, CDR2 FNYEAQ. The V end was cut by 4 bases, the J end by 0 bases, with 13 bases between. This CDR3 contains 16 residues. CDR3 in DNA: TGTGCCAGCAGCTCCCCGAGGTGGGGCTCCTACAATGAGCAGTTCTTC. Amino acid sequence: CASSSPRWGSYNEQFF.

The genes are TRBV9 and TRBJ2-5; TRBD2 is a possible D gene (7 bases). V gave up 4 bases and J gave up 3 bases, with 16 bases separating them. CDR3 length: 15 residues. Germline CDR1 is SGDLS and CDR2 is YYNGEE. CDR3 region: CASSSRGAAEETQYF. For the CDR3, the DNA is TGTGCCAGCAGCTCCCGGGGGGCAGCCGAAGAGACCCAGTACTTC.

This chain's CDR3 is CASSQGLAGYQETQYF. The CDR3 nucleotides read TGCGCCAGCAGCCAGGGACTAGCGGGTTACCAAGAGACCCAGTACTTC. This sequence joins TRBV4-3 and TRBJ2-5, with 12 bases that match TRBD2. This CDR3 spans 16 amino acids. V shed 3 bases, J shed 0 bases, and the junction held 2 bases outside the gene matches. The germline CDR1 and CDR2 sequences are LGHNA and YSLEER.

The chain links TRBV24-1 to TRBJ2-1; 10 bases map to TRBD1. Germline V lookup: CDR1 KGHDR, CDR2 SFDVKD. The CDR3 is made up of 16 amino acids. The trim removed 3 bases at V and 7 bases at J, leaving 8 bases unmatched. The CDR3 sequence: CATSDPREGQGNEQFF. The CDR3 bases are TGTGCCACCAGTGATCCACGGGAGGGACAGGGGAATGAGCAGTTCTTC.

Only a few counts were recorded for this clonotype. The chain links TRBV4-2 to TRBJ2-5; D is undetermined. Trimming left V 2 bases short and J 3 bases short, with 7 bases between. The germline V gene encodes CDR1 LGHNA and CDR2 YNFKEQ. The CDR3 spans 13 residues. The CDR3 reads CASSQPSEETQYF. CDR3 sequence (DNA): TGTGCCAGCAGCCAACCATCAGAAGAGACCCAGTACTTC.

The chain's CDR3 is CASSVGGLSLETQYF. The CDR3 nucleotides are TGTGCCAGCAGCGTAGGAGGACTCTCACTAGAGACCCAGTACTTC. The V call is TRBV9, the J call TRBJ2-5; a weak D match, TRBD2 (5 bases). This CDR3 has 15 residues. The germline CDR1 and CDR2 sequences are SGDLS and YYNGEE. The V end was cut by 0 bases, the J end by 4 bases, with 13 bases between.

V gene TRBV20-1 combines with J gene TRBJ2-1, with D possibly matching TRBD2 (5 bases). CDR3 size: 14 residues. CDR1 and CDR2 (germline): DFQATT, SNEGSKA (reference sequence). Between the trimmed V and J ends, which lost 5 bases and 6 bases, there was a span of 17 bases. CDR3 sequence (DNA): TGCAGTGCTTTACGGGGAGCCGCCATCAATGAGCAGTTCTTC. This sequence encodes CSALRGAAINEQFF.

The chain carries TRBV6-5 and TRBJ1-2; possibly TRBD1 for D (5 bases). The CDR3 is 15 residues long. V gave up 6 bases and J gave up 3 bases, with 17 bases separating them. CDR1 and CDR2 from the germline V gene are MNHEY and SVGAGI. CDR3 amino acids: CASRKGMMWDYGYTF. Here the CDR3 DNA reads TGTGCCAGCAGGAAGGGGATGATGTGGGACTATGGCTACACCTTC.

The DNA for the CDR3 is TGCAGTGCTCACACGGGACTAACCCGGTCGGGGACCCAGTACTTC. Translating it yields CSAHTGLTRSGTQYF. This sequence joins TRBV20-1 and TRBJ2-5, with 7 nucleotides matching TRBD2. The CDR3 is 15 residues long. The V and J ends lost 5 bases and 7 bases, in that order; junction bases with no gene match: 16. CDR1 and CDR2 from the germline V gene are DFQATT and SNEGSKA (reference sequence).

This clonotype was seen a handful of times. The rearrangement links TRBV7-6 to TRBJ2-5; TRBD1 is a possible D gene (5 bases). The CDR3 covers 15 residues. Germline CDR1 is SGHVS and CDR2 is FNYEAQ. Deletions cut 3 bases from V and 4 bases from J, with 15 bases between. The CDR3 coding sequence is TGTGCCAGCAGCTTGAGTCAGGGTGGCACAGAGACCCAGTACTTC. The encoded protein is CASSLSQGGTETQYF.

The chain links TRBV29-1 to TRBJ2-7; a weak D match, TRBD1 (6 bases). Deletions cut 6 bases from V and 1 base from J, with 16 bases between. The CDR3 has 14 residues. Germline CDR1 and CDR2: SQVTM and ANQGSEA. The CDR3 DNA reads TGCAGCGTCATGTACCACAGGGATTCCTACGAGCAGTACTTC. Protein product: CSVMYHRDSYEQYF.

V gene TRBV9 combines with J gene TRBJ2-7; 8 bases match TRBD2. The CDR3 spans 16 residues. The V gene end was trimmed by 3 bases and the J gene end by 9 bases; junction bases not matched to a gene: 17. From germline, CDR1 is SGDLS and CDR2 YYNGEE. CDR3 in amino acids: CASSAQPGLVTTRQYF. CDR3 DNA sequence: TGTGCCAGCAGCGCCCAACCGGGACTAGTAACTACGAGGCAGTACTTC.

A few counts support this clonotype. The CDR3 is CASSFVWDSPLHF. DNA for the CDR3: TGCGCCAGCAGCTTCGTATGGGATTCACCCCTCCACTTT. This rearrangement joins TRBV5-1 to TRBJ1-6; no definite D call. The CDR3 is 13 amino acids. Germline assignment: CDR1 SGHRS and CDR2 YFSETQ. The V end lost 2 bases, the J end lost 8 bases, and 8 bases lay between the germline ends.

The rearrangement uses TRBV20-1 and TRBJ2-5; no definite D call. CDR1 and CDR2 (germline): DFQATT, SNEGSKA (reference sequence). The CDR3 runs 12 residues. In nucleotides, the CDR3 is TGCGGTGTTTATGTGGTCCAAGAGACCCAGTACTTC. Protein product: CGVYVVQETQYF.

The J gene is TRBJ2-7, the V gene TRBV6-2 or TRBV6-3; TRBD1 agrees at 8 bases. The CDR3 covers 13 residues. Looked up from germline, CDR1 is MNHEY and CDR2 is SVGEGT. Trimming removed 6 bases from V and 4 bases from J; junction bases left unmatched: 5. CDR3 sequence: CASRPYRGYEQYF. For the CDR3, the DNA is TGTGCCAGCAGACCCTACAGGGGGTACGAGCAGTACTTC.

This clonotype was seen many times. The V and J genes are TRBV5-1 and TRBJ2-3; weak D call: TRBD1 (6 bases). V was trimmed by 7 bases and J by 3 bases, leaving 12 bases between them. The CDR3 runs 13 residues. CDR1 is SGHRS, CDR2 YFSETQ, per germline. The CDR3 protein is CASSDQGTDTQYF. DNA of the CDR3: TGCGCCAGCTCTGACCAGGGGACAGATACGCAGTATTTT.

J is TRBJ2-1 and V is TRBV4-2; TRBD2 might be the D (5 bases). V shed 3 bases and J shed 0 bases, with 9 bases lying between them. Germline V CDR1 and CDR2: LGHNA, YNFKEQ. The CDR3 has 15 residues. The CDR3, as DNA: TGTGCCAGCAGCCAGCGGGTTAGCTCCTACAATGAGCAGTTCTTC. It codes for CASSQRVSSYNEQFF.

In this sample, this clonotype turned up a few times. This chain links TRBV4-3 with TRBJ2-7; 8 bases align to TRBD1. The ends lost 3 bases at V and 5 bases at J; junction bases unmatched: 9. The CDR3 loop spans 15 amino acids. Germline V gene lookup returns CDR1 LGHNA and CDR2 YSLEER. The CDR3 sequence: CASSQRQGIFDEQYF. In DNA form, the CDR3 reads TGCGCCAGCAGCCAGCGACAGGGGATCTTTGACGAGCAGTACTTC.

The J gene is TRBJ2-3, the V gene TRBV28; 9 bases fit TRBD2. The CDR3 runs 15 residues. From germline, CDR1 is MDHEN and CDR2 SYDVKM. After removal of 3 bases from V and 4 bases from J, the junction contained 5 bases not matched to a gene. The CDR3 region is CASSFLAGQADTQYF. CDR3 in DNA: TGTGCCAGCAGTTTCCTAGCGGGGCAAGCAGATACGCAGTATTTT.

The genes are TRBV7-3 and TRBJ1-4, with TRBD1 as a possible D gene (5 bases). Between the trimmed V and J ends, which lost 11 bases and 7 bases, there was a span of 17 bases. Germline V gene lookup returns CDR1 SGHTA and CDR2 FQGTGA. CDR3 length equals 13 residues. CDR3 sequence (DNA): TGTGCCGAATTGGGGGGGGAGTGTGAAAAACTGTTTTTT. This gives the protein CAELGGECEKLFF.

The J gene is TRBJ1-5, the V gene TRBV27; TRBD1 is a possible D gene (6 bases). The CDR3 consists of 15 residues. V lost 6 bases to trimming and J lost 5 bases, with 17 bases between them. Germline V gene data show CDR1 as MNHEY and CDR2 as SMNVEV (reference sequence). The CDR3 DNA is TGTGCCAGCAGACCCCGGGGGCTCAAGGATCAGCCCCAGCATTTT. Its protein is CASRPRGLKDQPQHF.

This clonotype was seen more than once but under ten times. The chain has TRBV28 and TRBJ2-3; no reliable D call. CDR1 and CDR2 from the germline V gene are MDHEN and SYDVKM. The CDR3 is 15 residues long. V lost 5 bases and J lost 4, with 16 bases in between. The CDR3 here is CASSPLTEVPDTQYF. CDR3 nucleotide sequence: TGTGCCAGCAGTCCTTTGACGGAAGTGCCAGATACGCAGTATTTT.

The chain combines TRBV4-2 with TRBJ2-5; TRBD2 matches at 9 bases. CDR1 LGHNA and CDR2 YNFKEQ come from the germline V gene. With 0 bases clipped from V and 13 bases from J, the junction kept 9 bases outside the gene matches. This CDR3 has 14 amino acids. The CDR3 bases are TGTGCCAGCAGCCAAGATCGGCTAGCGGGGTTCAGGTACTTC. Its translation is CASSQDRLAGFRYF.